This TCR beta chain was recorded in a study of CD8+ T cells in alopecia areata. Study overall: Grafts of skin from C3H/HeJ donors aged roughly 6-12 months with spontaneous alopecia went to female C3H/HeJ mice aged roughly 7-10 weeks. Study-level findings and limits: Scalp samples also yield sequences of resident alphabeta T cells from normal skin.

This clone was seen more than once but under ten times. What it recognizes is unknown. All gene names here are mouse names. The CDR3 extends 4 residues past the end of the read, so its final part is completed from the germline J gene. Germline values: CDR1 NSHNY, CDR2 SYGAGN. Trimming took 2 bases from V and 6 from J; bases not matched to a gene: 3. The CDR3 has 15 residues. It was cDNA, reverse transcribed from extracted RNA, that served as the sequencing template. Assay used: immunoSEQ multiplex PCR; TCRdb lists only in-frame clones, some missing. This repertoire holds about 300,000 clones, and none appear only once. The authors sorted pooled cutaneous lymph node cells using CD4, CD8alpha, NKG2D, NKG2ACE and other markers.

The gene calls are TRBV13-1 and TRBJ2-1; 12 nucleotides align to TRBD2. Material for sequencing was CD4+ T cells sorted from a lymph node. The TCR was taken from a C3H/HeJ mouse with alopecia areata. Mouse MHC haplotype: H2-k. This CDR3 is CASSEGTGGLAEQFF. CDR3 DNA (partial): TGTGCCAGCAGTGAAGGGACTGGGGGGCTTGCT.